These 2 T cell receptor beta chains share one sample of origin, sequenced in a study of blood T cell repertoires in COVID-19. Generated by immunoSEQ multiplex PCR, the TCRdb table keeps only in-frame clones and is missing some. The table lists over 150,000 clones, about 80% of them singletons. Sequencing was performed on peripheral blood. The source is an older woman with COVID-19, enrolled during active disease.

This chain joins TRBV4-1 and TRBJ2-5; tentatively, D is TRBD1 (6 bases). The CDR3 contains 15 residues. Germline V gene sequence: CDR1 MGHRA, CDR2 YSYEKL. V was shortened by 5 bases and J by 1 base, with 14 bases between the two germline ends. The DNA of the CDR3 is TGCGCCAGCAGCTACGCCAGGGGTGGCCAAGAGACCCAGTACTTC. Protein: CASSYARGGQETQYF.

The chain carries TRBV10-3 and TRBJ1-6; D is possibly TRBD1 (6 bases). CDR1 is ENHRY and CDR2 is SYGVKD in the germline V gene. This CDR3 comprises 12 residues. Trimming pared 10 bases from V and 10 bases from J, leaving 14 bases between. The CDR3 protein is CATRDIDSPLHF. For the CDR3, the DNA is TGTGCCACTCGGGACATCGACTCACCCCTCCACTTT.